The 2 T cell receptor beta chains in this list originate from one sample, sequenced in a study of T cells in Graves' hyperthyroidism and ophthalmopathy. Amplified TCR beta CDR3 regions derived from RNA transcripts. HTBI primers were used for first-round RT-PCR of the TCR CDR3. TCRdb processed the multiplex PCR reads anew with MiXCR; each CDR3 protein has one entry. In the table there are approximately 100,000 distinct CDR3 sequences, roughly 40% of which are singletons. The sample comprised peripheral blood or thyroid tissue (not recorded which). The receptors stem from a woman aged 25 to 45 with Graves' hyperthyroidism.

This clonotype was observed many times. V gene TRBV5-1 combines with J gene TRBJ2-7; 12 nucleotides line up with TRBD1. This CDR3 comprises 17 residues. Germline CDR1 is SGHRS and CDR2 is YFSETQ. Trimming cost V 1 base and J 3 bases; bases outside gene matches: 8. CDR3 DNA: TGCGCCAGCAGCTTGATAGGGACAGGGGGCGGTTACTACGAGCAGTACTTC. This codes for CASSLIGTGGGYYEQYF.

The V and J genes are TRBV15 and TRBJ2-7, with TRBD1 matching 7 bases. CDR1 is LNHNV and CDR2 is YYDKDF in the germline V gene (reference sequence). The CDR3 is made up of 13 amino acids. The ends lost 3 bases at V and 2 bases at J; junction bases unmatched: 1. The CDR3 DNA is TGTGCCACCAGCAGTACAGGGGCCTACGAGCAGTACTTC. The encoded protein is CATSSTGAYEQYF.